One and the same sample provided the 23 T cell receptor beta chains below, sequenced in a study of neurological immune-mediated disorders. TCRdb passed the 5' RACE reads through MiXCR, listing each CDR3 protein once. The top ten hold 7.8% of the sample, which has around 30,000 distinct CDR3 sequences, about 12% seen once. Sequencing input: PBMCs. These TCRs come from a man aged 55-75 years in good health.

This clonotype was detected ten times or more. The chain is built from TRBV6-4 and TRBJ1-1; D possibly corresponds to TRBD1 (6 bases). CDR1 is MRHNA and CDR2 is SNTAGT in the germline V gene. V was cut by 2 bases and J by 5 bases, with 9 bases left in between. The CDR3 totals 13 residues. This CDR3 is CASSDEGGTEAFF. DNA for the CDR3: TGTGCCAGCAGTGACGAAGGGGGGACTGAAGCTTTCTTT.

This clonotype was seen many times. The CDR3 loop is CASSKRGASLGTDTQYF. The CDR3 DNA reads TGTGCCAGTTCCAAGCGGGGGGCGTCCTTGGGCACAGATACGCAGTATTTT. V and J are TRBV6-5 and TRBJ2-3, with 9 bases lining up with TRBD2. The germline gives CDR1 MNHEY, CDR2 SVGAGI. The length of the CDR3 is 17 residues. V lost 9 bases to trimming and J lost 1 base; unmatched junction nucleotides: 14.

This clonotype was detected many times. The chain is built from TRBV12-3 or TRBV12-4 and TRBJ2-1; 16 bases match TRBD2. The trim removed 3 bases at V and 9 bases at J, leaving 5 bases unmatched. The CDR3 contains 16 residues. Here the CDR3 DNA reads TGTGCCAGCAGTTTGGGGACTAGCGGGAGGGCCATTGAGCAGTTCTTC. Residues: CASSLGTSGRAIEQFF.

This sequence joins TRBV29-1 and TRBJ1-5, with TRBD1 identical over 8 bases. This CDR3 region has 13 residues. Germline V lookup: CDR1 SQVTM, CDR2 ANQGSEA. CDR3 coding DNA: TGCAGTGCCCGGACAGGGTGCAATCAGCCCCAGCATTTT. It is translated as CSARTGCNQPQHF.

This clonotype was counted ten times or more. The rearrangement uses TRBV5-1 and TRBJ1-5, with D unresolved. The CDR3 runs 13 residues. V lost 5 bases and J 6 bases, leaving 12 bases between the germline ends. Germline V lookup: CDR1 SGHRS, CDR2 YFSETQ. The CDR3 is CASRSTPGQPQHF. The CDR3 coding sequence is TGCGCCAGCAGATCGACCCCGGGTCAGCCCCAGCATTTT.

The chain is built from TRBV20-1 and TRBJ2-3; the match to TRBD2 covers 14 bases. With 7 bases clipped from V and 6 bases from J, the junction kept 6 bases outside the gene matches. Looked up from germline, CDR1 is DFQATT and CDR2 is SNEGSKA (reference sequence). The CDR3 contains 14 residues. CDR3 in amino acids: CSVGGLAGVDTQYF. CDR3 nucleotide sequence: TGCAGTGTTGGGGGACTAGCGGGGGTGGATACGCAGTATTTT.

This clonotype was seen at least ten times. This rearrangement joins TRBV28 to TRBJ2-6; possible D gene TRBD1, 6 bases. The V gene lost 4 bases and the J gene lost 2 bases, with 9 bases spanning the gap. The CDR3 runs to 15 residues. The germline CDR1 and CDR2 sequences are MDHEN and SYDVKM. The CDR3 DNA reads TGTGCCAGCAGTTCCAGGGGTCCTGGGGCCAACGTCCTGACTTTC. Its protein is CASSSRGPGANVLTF.

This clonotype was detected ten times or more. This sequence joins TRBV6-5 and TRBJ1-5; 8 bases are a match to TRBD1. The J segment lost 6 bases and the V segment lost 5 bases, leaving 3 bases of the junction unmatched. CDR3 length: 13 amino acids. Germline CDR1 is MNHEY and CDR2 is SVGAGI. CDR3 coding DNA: TGTGCCAGCAGTCCGGACAGGGCTCAGCCCCAGCATTTT. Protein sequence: CASSPDRAQPQHF.

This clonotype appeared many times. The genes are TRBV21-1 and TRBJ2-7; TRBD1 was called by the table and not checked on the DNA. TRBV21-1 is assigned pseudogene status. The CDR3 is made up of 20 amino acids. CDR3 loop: CASSIFYSGPSHPLLYEQYF. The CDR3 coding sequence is TGTGCCAGCAGCATCTTTTATAGCGGACCCAGCCACCCCCTACTCTACGAGCAGTACTTC.

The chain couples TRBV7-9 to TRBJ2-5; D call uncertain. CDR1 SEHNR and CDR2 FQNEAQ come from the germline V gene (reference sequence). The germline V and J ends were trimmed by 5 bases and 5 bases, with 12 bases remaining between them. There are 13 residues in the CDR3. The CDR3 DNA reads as TGTGCCAGCAGCCGAGGAGTTGGGGAGACCCAGTACTTC. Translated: CASSRGVGETQYF.

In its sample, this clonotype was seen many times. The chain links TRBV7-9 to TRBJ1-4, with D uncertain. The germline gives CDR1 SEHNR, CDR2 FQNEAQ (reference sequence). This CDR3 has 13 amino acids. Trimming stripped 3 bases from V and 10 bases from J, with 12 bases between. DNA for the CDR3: TGTGCCAGCAGCTTCTCCGTGGAGAGAAAACTGTTTTTT. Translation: CASSFSVERKLFF.

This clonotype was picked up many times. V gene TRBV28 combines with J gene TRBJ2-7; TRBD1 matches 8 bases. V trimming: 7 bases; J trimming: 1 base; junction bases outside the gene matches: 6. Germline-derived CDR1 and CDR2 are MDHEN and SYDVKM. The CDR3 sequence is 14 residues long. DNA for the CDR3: TGTGCCAGCAACCTCCGGGACAGGTCCTACGAGCAGTACTTC. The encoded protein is CASNLRDRSYEQYF. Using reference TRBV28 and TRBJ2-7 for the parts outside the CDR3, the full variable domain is DVKVTQSSRYLVKRTGEKVFLECVQDMDHENMFWYRQDPGLGLRLIYFSYDVKMKEKGDIPEGYSVSREKKERFSLILESASTNQTSMYLCASNLRDRSYEQYFGPGTRLTVT.

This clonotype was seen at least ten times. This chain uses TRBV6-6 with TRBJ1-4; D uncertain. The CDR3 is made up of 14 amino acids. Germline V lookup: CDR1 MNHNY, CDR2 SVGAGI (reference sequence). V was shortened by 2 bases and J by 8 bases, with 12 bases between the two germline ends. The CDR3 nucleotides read TGTGCCAGCAGTTACAGGGTGCGGGAGGAAAAACTGTTTTTT. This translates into CASSYRVREEKLFF.

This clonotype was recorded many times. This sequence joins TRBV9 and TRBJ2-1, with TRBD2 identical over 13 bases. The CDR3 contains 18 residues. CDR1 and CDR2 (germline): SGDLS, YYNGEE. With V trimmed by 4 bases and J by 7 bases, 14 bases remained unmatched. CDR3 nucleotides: TGTGCCAGCAGCCGTACTAGCGGGGGGGCCAATAAAGGTAATGAGCAGTTCTTC. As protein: CASSRTSGGANKGNEQFF.

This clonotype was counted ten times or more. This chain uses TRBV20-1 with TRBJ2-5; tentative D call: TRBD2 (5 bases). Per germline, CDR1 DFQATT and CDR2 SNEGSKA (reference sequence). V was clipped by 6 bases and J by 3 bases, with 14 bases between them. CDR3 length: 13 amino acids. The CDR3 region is CSAASGSKETQYF. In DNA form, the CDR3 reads TGCAGTGCCGCCTCGGGGAGTAAAGAGACCCAGTACTTC.

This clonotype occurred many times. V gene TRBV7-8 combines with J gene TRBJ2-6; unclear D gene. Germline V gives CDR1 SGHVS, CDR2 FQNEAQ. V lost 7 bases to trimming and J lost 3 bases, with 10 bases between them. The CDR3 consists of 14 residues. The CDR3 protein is CASKGQLGANVLTF. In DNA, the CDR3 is TGTGCCAGCAAGGGCCAACTTGGGGCCAACGTCCTGACTTTC.

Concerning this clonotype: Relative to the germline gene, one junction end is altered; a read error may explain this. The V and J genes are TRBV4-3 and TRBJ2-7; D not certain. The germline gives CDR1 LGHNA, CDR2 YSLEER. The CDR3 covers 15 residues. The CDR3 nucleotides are TGCGGCAGCAGCCAAGGTGCCCAGCAAGCCTACGAGCAGTACTTC. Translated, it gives CGSSQGAQQAYEQYF.

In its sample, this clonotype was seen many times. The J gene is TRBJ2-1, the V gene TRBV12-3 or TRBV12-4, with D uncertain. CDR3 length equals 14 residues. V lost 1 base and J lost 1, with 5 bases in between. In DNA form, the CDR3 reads TGTGCCAGCAGTTTAGAGCAATCCTACAATGAGCAGTTCTTC. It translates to CASSLEQSYNEQFF.

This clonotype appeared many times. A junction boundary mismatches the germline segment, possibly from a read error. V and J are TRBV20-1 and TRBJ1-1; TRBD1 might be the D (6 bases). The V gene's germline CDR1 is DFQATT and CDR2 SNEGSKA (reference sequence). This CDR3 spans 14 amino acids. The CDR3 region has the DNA TGCAGTGCTGGAGACTATGGGGGCAACTCTGAAGCTTTCTTT. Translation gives CSAGDYGGNSEAFF.

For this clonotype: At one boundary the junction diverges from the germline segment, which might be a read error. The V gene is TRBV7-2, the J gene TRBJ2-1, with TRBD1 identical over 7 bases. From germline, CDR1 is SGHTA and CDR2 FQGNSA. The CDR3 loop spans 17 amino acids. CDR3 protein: CANSRTLTGSGYNEQFF. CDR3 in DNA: TGTGCCAACAGCCGAACCCTGACAGGGTCAGGTTACAACGAGCAGTTCTTC.

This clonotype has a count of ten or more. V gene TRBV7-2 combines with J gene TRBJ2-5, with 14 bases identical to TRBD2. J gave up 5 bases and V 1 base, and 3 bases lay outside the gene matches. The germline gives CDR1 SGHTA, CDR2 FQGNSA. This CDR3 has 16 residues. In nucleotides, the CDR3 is TGTGCCAGCAGCTTAGTGACTAGCGGGAGGGCGGAGACCCAGTACTTC. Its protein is CASSLVTSGRAETQYF.

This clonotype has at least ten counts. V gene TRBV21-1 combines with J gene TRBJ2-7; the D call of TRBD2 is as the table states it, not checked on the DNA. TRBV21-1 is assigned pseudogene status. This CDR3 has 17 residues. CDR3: CASSPQTGTSGWYEQYF. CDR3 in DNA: TGTGCCAGCAGCCCCCAAACGGGGACTAGCGGTTGGTACGAGCAGTACTTC.

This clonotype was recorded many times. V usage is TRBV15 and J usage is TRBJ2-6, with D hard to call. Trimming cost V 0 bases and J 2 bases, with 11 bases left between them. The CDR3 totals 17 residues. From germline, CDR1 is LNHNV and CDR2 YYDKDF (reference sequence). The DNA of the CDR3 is TGTGCCACCAGCAGAGATGTCCAGAGACCTGGGGCCAACGTCCTGACTTTC. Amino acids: CATSRDVQRPGANVLTF.